One and the same sample provided the 5 T cell receptor beta chains below, sequenced in a study of T cells in Graves' hyperthyroidism and ophthalmopathy. Amplification of TCR beta CDR3 regions was performed using RNA transcripts as template. When the TCR CDR3 underwent first-round RT-PCR, the HTBI primer set was used. TCRdb fed the multiplex PCR reads into MiXCR, producing one record per CDR3 protein. Of around 200,000 distinct CDR3 sequences listed, roughly 18% were seen once; the top ten hold over 35%. The sequenced sample consisted of blood. The receptor set was obtained from a man aged 35-49 years with Graves' hyperthyroidism.

This clonotype was detected ten times or more. The rearrangement joins TRBV6-1 to TRBJ2-7; 7 bases agree with TRBD1. This CDR3 region has 13 residues. CDR1 MNHNS and CDR2 SASEGT come from the germline V gene. The V gene end was trimmed by 5 bases and the J gene end by 2 bases; junction bases not matched to a gene: 3. Written as DNA, the CDR3 is TGTGCCAGCAGTAAGACAGGGCCCTACGAGCAGTACTTC. Translating it yields CASSKTGPYEQYF.

This clonotype has a count of ten or more. This chain links TRBV6-1 with TRBJ2-1; D is unresolved. Germline assignment: CDR1 MNHNS and CDR2 SASEGT. The ends were cut back, 1 base at V and 9 bases at J, with 13 bases in the middle. CDR3 length: 14 residues. The CDR3 nucleotides read TGTGCCAGCAGTGAAGTGACGCGCTTGACTGAGCAGTTCTTC. As protein: CASSEVTRLTEQFF.

This clonotype was recorded at least ten times. The CDR3: CASRLGTNYGYTF. Here the CDR3 DNA reads TGTGCCAGCAGACTCGGGACCAACTATGGCTACACCTTC. The chain couples TRBV2 to TRBJ1-2; a possible D gene is TRBD1 (5 bases). Germline values: CDR1 SNHLY, CDR2 FYNNEI. Trimming took 6 bases from V and 2 from J, leaving 10 bases between them. The CDR3 is made up of 13 amino acids. The complete variable domain, with remaining parts taken from reference TRBV2 and TRBJ1-2, reads EPEVTQTPSHQVTQMGQEVILRCVPISNHLYFYWYRQILGQKVEFLVSFYNNEISEKSEIFDDQFSVERPDGSNFTLKIRSTKLEDSAMYFCASRLGTNYGYTFGSGTRLTVV.

This clonotype was observed a single time. V usage is TRBV6-2 or TRBV6-3 and J usage is TRBJ2-7; 10 nucleotides line up with TRBD2. Germline CDR1 reads MNHEY; CDR2 reads SVGEGT. The CDR3 spans 16 residues. Trimming cost V 4 bases and J 1 base; bases outside gene matches: 7. The CDR3: CASSSSLAGVSYEQYF. For the CDR3, the DNA is TGTGCCAGCAGTTCCTCTCTAGCGGGAGTATCCTACGAGCAGTACTTC.

Ten or more counts support this clonotype. This chain joins TRBV28 and TRBJ2-5; D gene uncertain. The germline CDR1 and CDR2 sequences are MDHEN and SYDVKM. The CDR3 loop spans 10 amino acids. Trimming removed 8 bases at V and 4 bases at J, with 5 bases between. In nucleotides, the CDR3 is TGTGCCAGCTTGGGAGAGACCCAGTACTTC. Protein sequence: CASLGETQYF.